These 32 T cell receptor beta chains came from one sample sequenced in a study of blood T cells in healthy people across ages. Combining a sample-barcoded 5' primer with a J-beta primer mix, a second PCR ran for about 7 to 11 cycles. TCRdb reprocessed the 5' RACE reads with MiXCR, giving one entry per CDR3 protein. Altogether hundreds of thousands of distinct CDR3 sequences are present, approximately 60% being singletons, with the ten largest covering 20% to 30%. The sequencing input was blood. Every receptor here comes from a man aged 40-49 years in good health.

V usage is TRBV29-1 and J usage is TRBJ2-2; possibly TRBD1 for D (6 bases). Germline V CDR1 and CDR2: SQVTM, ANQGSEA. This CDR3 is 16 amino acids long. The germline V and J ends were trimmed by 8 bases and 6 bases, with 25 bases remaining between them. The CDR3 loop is CSILLRGVASSGELFF. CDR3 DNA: TGCAGCATCTTACTCAGGGGTGTCGCTTCATCCGGGGAGCTGTTTTTT.

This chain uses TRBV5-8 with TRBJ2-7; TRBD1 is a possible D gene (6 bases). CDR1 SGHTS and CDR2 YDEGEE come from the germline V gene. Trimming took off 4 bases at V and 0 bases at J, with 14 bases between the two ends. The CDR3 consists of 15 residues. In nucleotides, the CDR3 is TGTGCCAGCAGCGCCGGGACACTTTACTCCTACGAGCAGTACTTC. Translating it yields CASSAGTLYSYEQYF.

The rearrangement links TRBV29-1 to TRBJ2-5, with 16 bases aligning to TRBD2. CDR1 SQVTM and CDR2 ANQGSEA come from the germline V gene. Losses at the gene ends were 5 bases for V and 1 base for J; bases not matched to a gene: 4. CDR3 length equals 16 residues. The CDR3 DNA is TGCAGCGTTAAGGGACTAGCGGGGGGGGTCCAAGAGACCCAGTACTTC. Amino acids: CSVKGLAGGVQETQYF.

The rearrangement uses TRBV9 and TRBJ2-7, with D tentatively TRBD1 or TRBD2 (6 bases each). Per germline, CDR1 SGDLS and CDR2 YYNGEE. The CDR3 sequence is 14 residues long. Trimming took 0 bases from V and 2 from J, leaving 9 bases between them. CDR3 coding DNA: TGTGCCAGCAGCGTAGCGGGGGCAGCCTACGAGCAGTACTTC. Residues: CASSVAGAAYEQYF.

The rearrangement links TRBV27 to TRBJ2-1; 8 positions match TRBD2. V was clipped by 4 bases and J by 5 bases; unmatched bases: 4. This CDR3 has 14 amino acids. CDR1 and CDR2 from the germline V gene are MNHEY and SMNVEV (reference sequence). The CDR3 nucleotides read TGTGCCAGCAGTTCTTGGACTAGCCACAATGAGCAGTTCTTC. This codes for CASSSWTSHNEQFF.

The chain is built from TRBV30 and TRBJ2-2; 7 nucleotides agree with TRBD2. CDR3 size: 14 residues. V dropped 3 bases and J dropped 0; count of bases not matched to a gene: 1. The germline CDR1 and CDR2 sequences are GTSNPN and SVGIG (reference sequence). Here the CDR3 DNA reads TGTGCCTGGAGGGCGGGGGCGAACACCGGGGAGCTGTTTTTT. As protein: CAWRAGANTGELFF.

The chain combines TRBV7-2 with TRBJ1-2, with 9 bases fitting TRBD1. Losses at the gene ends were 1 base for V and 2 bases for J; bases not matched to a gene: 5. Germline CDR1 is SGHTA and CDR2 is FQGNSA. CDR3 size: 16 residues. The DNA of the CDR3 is TGTGCCAGCAGCTTAGGAGGACAGGGGACCAACTATGGCTACACCTTC. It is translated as CASSLGGQGTNYGYTF.

The DNA of the CDR3 is TGTGCCAACCGGACTCCACCCCGGTACATCTCGGATAGCAATCAGCCCCAGCATTTT. Its protein product is CANRTPPRYISDSNQPQHF. This sequence joins TRBV6-2 or TRBV6-3 and TRBJ1-5, with D hard to call. The germline V gene has CDR1 MNHEY and CDR2 SVGEGT. V was shortened by 10 bases and J by 0 bases, with 28 bases between the two germline ends. This CDR3 has 19 amino acids.

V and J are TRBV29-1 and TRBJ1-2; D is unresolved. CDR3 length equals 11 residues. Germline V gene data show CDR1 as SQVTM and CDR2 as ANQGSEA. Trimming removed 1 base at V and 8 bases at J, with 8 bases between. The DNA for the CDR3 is TGCAGCGTTGAAGTGGCCGAGGGCTACACCTTC. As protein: CSVEVAEGYTF. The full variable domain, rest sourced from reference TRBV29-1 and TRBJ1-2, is SAVISQKPSRDICQRGTSLTIQCQVDSQVTMMFWYRQQPGQSLTLIATANQGSEATYESGFVIDKFPISRPNLTFSTLTVSNMSPEDSSIYLCSVEVAEGYTFGSGTRLTVV.

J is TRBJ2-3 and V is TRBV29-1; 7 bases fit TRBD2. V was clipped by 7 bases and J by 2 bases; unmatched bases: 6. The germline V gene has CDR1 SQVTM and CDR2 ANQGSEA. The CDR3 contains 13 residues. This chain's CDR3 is CSAGTTFTDTQYF. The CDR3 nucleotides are TGCAGCGCCGGGACTACCTTCACAGATACGCAGTATTTT.

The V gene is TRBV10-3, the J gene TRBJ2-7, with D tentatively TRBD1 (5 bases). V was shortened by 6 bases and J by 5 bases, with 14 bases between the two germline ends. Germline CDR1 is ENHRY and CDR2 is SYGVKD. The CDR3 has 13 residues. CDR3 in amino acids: CAIRPETEDEQYF. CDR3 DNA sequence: TGTGCCATCAGACCCGAGACAGAAGACGAGCAGTACTTC.

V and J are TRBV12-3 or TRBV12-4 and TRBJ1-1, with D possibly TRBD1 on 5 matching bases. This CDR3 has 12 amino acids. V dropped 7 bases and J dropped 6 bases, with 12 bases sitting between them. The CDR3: CASTEGSAEAFF. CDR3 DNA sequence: TGTGCCAGCACTGAGGGGTCAGCTGAAGCTTTCTTT.

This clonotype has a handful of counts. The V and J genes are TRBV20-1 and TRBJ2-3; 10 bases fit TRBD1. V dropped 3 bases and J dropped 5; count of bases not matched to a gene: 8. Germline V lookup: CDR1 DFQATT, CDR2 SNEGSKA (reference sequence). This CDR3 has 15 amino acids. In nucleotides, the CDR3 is TGCAGTGCTAGTATGGGACAGGGGAGGATAGATACGCAGTATTTT. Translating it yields CSASMGQGRIDTQYF.

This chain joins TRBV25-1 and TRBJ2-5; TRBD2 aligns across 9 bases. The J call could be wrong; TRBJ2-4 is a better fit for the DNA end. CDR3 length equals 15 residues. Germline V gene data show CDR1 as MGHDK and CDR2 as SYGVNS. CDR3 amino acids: CASPRIAGDPDIQYF. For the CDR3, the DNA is TGTGCCAGTCCCAGAATAGCGGGAGATCCGGACATTCAGTACTTC.

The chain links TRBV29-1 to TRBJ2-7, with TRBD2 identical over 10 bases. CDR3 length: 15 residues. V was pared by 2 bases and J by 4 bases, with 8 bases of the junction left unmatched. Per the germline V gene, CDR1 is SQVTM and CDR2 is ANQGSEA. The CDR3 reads CSVEYRLAGVYEQYF. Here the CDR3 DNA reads TGCAGCGTTGAATACCGACTAGCGGGCGTGTACGAGCAGTACTTC.

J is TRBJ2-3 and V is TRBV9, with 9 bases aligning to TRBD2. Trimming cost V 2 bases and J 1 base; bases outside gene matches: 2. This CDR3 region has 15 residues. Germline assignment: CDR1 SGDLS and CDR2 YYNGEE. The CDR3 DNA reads TGTGCCAGCAGCGTTAGCGGGAGCGGCACAGATACGCAGTATTTT. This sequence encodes CASSVSGSGTDTQYF. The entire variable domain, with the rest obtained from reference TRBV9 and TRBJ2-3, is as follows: DSGVTQTPKHLITATGQRVTLRCSPRSGDLSVYWYQQSLDQGLQFLIQYYNGEERAKGNILERFSAQQFPDLHSELNLSSLELGDSALYFCASSVSGSGTDTQYFGPGTRLTVL.

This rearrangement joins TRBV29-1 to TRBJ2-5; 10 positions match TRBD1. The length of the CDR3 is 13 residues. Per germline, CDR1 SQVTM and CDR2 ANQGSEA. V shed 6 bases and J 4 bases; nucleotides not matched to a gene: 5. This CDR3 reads CSVWGQGTETQYF. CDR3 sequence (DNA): TGCAGCGTATGGGGACAGGGGACAGAGACCCAGTACTTC.

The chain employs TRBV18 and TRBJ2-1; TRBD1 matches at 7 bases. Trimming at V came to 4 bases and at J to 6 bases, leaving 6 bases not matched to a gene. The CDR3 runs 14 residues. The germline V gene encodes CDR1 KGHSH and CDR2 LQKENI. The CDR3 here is CASSQSGQFNEQFF. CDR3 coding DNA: TGTGCCAGCTCACAATCGGGACAGTTCAATGAGCAGTTCTTC.

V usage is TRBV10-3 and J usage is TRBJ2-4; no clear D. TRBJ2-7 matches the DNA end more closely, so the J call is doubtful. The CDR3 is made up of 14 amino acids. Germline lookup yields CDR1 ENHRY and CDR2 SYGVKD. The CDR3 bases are TGTGCCATCAGTGAGTCTCCCAAGACCTACGAGCAGTACTTC. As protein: CAISESPKTYEQYF.

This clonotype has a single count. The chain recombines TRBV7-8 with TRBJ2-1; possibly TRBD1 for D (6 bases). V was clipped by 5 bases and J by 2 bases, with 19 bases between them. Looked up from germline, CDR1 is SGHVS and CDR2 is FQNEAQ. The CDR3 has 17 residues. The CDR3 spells CASSTIEGHLPYNEQFF. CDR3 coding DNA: TGTGCCAGCAGCACCATAGAGGGACACTTACCCTACAATGAGCAGTTCTTC.

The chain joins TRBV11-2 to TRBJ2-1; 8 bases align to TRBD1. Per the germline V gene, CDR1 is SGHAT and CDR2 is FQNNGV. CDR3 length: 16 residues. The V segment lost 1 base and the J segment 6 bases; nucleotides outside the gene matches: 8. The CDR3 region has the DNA TGTGCCAGCAGCTTAGTGGCAGGGGGCCTCCCCAATGAGCAGTTCTTC. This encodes CASSLVAGGLPNEQFF. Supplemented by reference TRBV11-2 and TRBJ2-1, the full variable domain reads EAGVAQSPRYKIIEKRQSVAFWCNPISGHATLYWYQQILGQGPKLLIQFQNNGVVDDSQLPKDRFSAERLKGVDSTLKIQPAKLEDSAVYLCASSLVAGGLPNEQFFGPGTRLTVL.

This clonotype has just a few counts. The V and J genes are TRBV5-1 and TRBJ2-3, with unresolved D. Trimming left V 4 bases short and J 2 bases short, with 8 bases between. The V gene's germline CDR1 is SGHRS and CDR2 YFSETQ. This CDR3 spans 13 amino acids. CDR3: CASSTDNTDTQYF. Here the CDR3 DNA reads TGCGCCAGCAGCACCGACAACACAGATACGCAGTATTTT. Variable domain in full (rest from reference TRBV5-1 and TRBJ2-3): KAGVTQTPRYLIKTRGQQVTLSCSPISGHRSVSWYQQTPGQGLQFLFEYFSETQRNKGNFPGRFSGRQFSNSRSEMNVSTLELGDSALYLCASSTDNTDTQYFGPGTRLTVL.

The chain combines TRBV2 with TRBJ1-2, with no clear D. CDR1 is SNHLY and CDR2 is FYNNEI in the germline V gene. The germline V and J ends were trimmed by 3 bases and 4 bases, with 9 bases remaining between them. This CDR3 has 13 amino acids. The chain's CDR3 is CASSEREGYGYTF. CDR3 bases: TGTGCCAGCAGTGAGAGAGAAGGCTATGGCTACACCTTC. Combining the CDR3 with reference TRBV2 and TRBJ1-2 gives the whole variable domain EPEVTQTPSHQVTQMGQEVILRCVPISNHLYFYWYRQILGQKVEFLVSFYNNEISEKSEIFDDQFSVERPDGSNFTLKIRSTKLEDSAMYFCASSEREGYGYTFGSGTRLTVV.

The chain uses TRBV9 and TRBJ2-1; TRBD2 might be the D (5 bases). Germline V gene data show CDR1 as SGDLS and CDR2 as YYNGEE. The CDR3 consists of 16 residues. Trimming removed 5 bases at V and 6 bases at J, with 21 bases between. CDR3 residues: CASSERASISINEQFF. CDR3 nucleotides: TGTGCCAGCAGTGAGAGGGCTAGCATTTCTATCAATGAGCAGTTCTTC.

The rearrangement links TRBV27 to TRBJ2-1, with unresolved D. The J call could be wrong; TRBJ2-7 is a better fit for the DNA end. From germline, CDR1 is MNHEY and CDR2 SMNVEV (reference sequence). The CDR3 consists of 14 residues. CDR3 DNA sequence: TGTGCCAGCAGTTTATCCAACACCGCCAATGAGCAGTACTTC. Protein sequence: CASSLSNTANEQYF.

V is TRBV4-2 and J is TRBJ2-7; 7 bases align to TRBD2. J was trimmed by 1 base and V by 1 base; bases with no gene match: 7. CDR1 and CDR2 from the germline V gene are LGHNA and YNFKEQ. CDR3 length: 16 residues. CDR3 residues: CASSQVSLAVSYEQYF. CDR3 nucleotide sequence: TGTGCCAGCAGCCAAGTCTCCCTAGCGGTATCCTACGAGCAGTACTTC.

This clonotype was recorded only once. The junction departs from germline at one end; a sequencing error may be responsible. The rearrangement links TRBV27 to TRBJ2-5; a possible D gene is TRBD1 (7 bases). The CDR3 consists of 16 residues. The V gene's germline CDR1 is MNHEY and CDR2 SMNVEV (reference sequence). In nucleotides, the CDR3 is TGTGTCAGCCAGAGGGCCCAGGGGGGTCTCCAAGAGACCCAGTACTTC. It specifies CVSQRAQGGLQETQYF.

CDR3 nucleotides: TGTGCCAGCAGCCTAGGCCCGGGGGAGACCCAGTTCTTC. Translation gives CASSLGPGETQFF. The chain carries TRBV4-2 and TRBJ2-4, with a possible D match to TRBD2 (6 bases). The J call is uncertain, as TRBJ2-1 better fits the DNA end. CDR1 and CDR2 (germline): LGHNA, YNFKEQ. The CDR3 runs to 13 residues.

CDR3 nucleotides: TGTGCCAGCAGCCTAAACTCCGGGACAGAGCAGTTCTTC. Protein sequence: CASSLNSGTEQFF. The V call is TRBV27, the J call TRBJ2-1; perhaps TRBD1 as D (6 bases). Trimming removed 6 bases at V and 10 bases at J, with 16 bases between. The CDR3 has 13 residues. Germline V gives CDR1 MNHEY, CDR2 SMNVEV (reference sequence).

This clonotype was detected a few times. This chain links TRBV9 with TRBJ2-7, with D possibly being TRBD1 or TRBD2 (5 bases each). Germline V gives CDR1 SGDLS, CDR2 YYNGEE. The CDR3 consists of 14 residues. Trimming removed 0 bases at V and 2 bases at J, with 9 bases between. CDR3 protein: CASSVERGPYEQYF. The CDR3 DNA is TGTGCCAGCAGCGTAGAAAGGGGACCCTACGAGCAGTACTTC. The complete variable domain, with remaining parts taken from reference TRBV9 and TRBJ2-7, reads DSGVTQTPKHLITATGQRVTLRCSPRSGDLSVYWYQQSLDQGLQFLIQYYNGEERAKGNILERFSAQQFPDLHSELNLSSLELGDSALYFCASSVERGPYEQYFGPGTRLTVT.

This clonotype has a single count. This CDR3 is CASSVGSSNEQFF. The DNA of the CDR3 is TGTGCCAGCAGCGTAGGATCCAGCAATGAGCAGTTCTTC. The genes are TRBV9 and TRBJ2-1, with D hard to call. The V gene lost 0 bases and the J gene lost 6 bases, with 7 bases spanning the gap. The CDR3 sequence is 13 residues long. Germline CDR1 reads SGDLS; CDR2 reads YYNGEE.

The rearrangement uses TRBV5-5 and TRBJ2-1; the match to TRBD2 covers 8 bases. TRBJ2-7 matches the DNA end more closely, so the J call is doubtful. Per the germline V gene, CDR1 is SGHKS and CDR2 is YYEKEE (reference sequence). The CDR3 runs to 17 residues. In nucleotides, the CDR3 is TGTGCCAGCAGCCCAATGCGGGGGGACGGGTACTACAATGAGCAGTACTTC. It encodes CASSPMRGDGYYNEQYF.